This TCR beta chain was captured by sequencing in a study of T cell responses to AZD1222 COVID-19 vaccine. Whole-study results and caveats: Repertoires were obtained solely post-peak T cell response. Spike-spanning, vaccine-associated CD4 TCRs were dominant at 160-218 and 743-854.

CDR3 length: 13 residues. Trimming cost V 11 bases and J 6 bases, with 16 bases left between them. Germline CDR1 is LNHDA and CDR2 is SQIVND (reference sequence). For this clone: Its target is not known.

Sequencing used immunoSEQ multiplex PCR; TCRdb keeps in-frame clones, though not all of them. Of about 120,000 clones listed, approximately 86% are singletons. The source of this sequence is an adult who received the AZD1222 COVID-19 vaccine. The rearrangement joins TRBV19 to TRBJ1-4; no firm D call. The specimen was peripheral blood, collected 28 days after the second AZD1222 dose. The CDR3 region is CAAHRGGDEKLFF. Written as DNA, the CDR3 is TGTGCCGCTCATAGAGGCGGAGATGAAAAACTGTTTTTT. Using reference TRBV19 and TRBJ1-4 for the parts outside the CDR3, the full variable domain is DGGITQSPKYLFRKEGQNVTLSCEQNLNHDAMYWYRQDPGQGLRLIYYSQIVNDFQKGDIAEGYSVSREKKESFPLTVTSAQKNPTAFYLCAAHRGGDEKLFFGSGTQLSVL.